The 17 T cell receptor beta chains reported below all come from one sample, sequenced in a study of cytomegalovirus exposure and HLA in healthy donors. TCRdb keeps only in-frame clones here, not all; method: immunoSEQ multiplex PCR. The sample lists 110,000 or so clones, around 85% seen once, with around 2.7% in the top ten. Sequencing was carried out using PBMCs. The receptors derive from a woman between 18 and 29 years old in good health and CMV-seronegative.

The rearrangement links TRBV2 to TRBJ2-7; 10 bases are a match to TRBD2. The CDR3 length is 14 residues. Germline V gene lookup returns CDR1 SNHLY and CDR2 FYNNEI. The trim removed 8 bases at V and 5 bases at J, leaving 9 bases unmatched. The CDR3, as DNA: TGTGCCAGCCACCTTAGCGGGGGGTTGGACGAGCAGTACTTC. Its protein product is CASHLSGGLDEQYF.

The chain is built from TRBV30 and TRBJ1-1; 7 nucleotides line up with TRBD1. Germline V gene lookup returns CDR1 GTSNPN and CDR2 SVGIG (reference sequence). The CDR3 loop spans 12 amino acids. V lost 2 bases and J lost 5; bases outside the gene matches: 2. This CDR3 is CAWSPTGTEAFF. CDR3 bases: TGTGCCTGGAGTCCGACAGGGACTGAAGCTTTCTTT.

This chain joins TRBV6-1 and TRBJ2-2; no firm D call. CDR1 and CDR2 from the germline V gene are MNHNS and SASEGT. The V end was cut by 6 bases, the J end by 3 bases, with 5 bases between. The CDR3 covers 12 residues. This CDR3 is CASREHTGELFF. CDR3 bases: TGTGCCAGCAGAGAGCACACCGGGGAGCTGTTTTTT.

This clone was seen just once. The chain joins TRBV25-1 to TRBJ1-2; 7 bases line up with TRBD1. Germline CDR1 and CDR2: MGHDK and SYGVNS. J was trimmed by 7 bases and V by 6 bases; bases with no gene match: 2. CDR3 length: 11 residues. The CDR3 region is CASRQGGGYTF. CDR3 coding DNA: TGTGCCAGCAGGCAGGGGGGTGGCTACACCTTC.

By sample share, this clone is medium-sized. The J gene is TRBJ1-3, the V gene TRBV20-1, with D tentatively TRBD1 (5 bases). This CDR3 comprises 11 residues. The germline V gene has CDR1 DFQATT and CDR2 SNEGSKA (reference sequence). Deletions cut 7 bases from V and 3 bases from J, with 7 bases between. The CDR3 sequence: CSVDSGNTIYF. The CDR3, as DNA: TGCAGTGTTGACAGTGGAAACACCATATATTTT.

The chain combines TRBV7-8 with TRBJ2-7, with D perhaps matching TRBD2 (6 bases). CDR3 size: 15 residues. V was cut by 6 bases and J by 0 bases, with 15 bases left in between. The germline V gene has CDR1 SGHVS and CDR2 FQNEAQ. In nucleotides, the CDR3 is TGTGCCAGCAGAGGCGGGACTCCCACCTCCTACGAGCAGTACTTC. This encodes CASRGGTPTSYEQYF.

In DNA form, the CDR3 reads TGTGCCATCAGCGGGACAGGGGAGGTTGGCTACACCTTC. Amino acid sequence: CAISGTGEVGYTF. V usage is TRBV10-3 and J usage is TRBJ1-2; TRBD1 agrees at 10 bases. V lost 6 bases, J lost 7 bases, and 5 bases stayed unmatched. Germline CDR1 and CDR2: ENHRY and SYGVKD. The CDR3 sequence is 13 residues long.

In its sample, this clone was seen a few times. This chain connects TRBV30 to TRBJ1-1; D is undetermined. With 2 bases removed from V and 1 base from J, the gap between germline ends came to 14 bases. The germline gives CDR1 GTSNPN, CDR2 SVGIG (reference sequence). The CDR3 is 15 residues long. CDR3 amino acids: CAWSSDPAANTEAFF. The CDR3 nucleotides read TGTGCCTGGAGTTCCGATCCGGCGGCGAACACTGAAGCTTTCTTT.

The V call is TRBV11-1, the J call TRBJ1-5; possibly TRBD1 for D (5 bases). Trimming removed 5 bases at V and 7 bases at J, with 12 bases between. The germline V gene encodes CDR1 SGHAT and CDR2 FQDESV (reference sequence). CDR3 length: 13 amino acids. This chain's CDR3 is CASSLGEGQPQHF. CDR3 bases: TGTGCCAGCAGCCTCGGGGAGGGGCAGCCCCAGCATTTT. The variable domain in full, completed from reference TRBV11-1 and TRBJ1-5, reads EAEVAQSPRYKITEKSQAVAFWCDPISGHATLYWYRQILGQGPELLVQFQDESVVDDSQLPKDRFSAERLKGVDSTLKIQPAELGDSAMYLCASSLGEGQPQHFGDGTRLSIL.

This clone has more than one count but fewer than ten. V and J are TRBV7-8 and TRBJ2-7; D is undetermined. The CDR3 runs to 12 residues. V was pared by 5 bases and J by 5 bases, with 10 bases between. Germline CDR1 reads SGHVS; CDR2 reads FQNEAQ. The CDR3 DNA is TGTGCCAGCAGCCTCCGTTACAACGAGCAGTACTTC. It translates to CASSLRYNEQYF.

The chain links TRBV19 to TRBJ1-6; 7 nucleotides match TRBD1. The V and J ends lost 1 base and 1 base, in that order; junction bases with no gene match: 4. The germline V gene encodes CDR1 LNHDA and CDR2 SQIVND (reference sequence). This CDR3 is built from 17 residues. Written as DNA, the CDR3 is TGTGCCAGTAGTATAGGAGGGGGCAGGTCCTATAATTCACCCCTCCACTTT. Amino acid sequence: CASSIGGGRSYNSPLHF.

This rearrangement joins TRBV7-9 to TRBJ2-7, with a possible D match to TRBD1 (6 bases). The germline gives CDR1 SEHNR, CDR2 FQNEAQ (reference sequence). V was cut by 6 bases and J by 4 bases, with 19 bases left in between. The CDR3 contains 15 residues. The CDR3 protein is CASSQTAGAWYEQYF. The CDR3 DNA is TGTGCCAGCAGTCAAACGGCAGGGGCTTGGTACGAGCAGTACTTC. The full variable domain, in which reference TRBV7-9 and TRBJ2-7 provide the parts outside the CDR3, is DTGVSQNPRHKITKRGQNVTFRCDPISEHNRLYWYRQTLGQGPEFLTYFQNEAQLEKSRLLSDRFSAERPKGSFSTLEIQRTEQGDSAMYLCASSQTAGAWYEQYFGPGTRLTVT.

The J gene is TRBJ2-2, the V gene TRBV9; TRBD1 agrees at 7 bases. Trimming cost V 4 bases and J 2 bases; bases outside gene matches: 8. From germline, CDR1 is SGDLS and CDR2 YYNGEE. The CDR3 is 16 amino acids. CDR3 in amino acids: CASSSGTALNTGELFF. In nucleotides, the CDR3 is TGTGCCAGCAGCTCGGGGACAGCCCTAAACACCGGGGAGCTGTTTTTT.

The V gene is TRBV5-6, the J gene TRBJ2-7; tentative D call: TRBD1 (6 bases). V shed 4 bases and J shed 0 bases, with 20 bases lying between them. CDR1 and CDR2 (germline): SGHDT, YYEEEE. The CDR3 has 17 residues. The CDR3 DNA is TGTGCCAGCAGCGGGCGCCGGGACATTTTCCCCTCCTACGAGCAGTACTTC. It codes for CASSGRRDIFPSYEQYF.

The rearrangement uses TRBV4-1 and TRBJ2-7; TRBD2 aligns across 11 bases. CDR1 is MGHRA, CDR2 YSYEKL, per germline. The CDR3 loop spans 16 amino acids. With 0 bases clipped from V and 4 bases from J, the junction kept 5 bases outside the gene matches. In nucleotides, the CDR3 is TGCGCCAGCAGCCAAGAACCTAGCGGGGGGCCATACGAGCAGTACTTC. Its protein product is CASSQEPSGGPYEQYF.

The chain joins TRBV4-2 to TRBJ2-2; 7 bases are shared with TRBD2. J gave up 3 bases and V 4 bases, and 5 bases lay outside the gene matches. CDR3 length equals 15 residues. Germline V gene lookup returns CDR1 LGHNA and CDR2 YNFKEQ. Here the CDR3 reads CASSRGREDTGELFF. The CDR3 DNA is TGTGCCAGCAGCCGAGGTCGGGAGGACACCGGGGAGCTGTTTTTT.

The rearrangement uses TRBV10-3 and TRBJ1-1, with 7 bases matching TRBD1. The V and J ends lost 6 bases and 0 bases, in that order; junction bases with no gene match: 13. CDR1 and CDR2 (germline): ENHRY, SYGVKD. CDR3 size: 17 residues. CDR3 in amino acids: CAISSPGTVPMNTEAFF. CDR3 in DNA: TGTGCCATCAGCAGTCCCGGGACAGTGCCGATGAACACTGAAGCTTTCTTT.